This T cell receptor beta chain was documented in a study of blood T cell repertoires in COVID-19. Study context: Both acute and convalescent COVID-19 samples were obtained from the United States, Italy and Spain. PBMCs, B-cell-depleted T cells, or T cells were the source of the cDNA or gDNA that made up the material.

Original handling: Reference gene primers were amplified, and this amplification served to estimate nucleated cell counts. Assay used: immunoSEQ multiplex PCR; TCRdb lists only in-frame clones, some missing. V, J and clone size are taken as reported in that table, and D and trimming were inferred from the DNA itself. The table shows under 300,000 clones, with 75% to 85% occurring only once. Germline lookup yields CDR1 SGHRS and CDR2 YFSETQ. Trimming removed 4 bases at V and 4 bases at J, with 8 bases between. The CDR3 has 12 amino acids. This TCR was sampled from a woman aged 35 to 49 who had recovered from COVID-19. The material sequenced was peripheral blood. The J gene is TRBJ1-2, the V gene TRBV5-1; unclear D gene. The CDR3 sequence: CASSEGVYGYTF. Here the CDR3 DNA reads TGCGCCAGCAGCGAGGGAGTCTATGGCTACACCTTC.